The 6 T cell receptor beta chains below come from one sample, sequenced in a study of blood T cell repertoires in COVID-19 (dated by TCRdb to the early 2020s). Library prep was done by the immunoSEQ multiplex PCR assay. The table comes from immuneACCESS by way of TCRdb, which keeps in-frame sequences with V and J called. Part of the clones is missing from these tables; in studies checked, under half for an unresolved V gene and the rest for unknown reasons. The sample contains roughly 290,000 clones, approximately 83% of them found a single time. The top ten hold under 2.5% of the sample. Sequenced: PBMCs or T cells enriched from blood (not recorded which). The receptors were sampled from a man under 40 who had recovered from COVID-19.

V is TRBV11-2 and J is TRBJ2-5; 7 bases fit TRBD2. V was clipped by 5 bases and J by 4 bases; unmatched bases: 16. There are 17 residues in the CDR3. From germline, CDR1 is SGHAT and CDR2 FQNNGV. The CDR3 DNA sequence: TGTGCCAGCAGCCCTTCAAAAGCTAGCGGCTCAGGAGAGACCCAGTACTTC. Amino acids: CASSPSKASGSGETQYF.

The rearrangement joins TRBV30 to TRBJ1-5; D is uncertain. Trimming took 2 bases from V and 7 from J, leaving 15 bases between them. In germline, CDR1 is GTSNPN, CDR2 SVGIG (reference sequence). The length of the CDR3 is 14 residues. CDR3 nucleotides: TGTGCCTGGAGTAAAGGACTCTCCAAGCAGCCCCAGCATTTT. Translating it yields CAWSKGLSKQPQHF.

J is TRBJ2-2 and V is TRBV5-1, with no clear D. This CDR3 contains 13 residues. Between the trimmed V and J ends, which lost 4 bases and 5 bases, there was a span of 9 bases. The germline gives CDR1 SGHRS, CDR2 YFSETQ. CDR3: CASSLLPTGELFF. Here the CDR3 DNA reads TGCGCCAGCAGCCTCCTTCCTACCGGGGAGCTGTTTTTT.

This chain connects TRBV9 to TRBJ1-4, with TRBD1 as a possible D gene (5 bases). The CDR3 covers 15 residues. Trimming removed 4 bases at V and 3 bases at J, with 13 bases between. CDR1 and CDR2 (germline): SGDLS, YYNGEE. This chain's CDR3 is CASSISGGSNEKLFF. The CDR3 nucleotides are TGTGCCAGCAGCATTAGCGGGGGGTCTAATGAAAAACTGTTTTTT. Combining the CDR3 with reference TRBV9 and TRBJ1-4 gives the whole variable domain DSGVTQTPKHLITATGQRVTLRCSPRSGDLSVYWYQQSLDQGLQFLIQYYNGEERAKGNILERFSAQQFPDLHSELNLSSLELGDSALYFCASSISGGSNEKLFFGSGTQLSVL.

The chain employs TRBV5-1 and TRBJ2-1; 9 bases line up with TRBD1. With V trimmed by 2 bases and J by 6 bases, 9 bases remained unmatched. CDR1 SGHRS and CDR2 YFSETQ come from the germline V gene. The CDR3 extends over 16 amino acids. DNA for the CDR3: TGCGCCAGCAGCTTCCTGGGACAGGGAAGGGGCAATGAGCAGTTCTTC. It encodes CASSFLGQGRGNEQFF. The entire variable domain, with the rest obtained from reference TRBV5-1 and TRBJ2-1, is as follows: KAGVTQTPRYLIKTRGQQVTLSCSPISGHRSVSWYQQTPGQGLQFLFEYFSETQRNKGNFPGRFSGRQFSNSRSEMNVSTLELGDSALYLCASSFLGQGRGNEQFFGPGTRLTVL.

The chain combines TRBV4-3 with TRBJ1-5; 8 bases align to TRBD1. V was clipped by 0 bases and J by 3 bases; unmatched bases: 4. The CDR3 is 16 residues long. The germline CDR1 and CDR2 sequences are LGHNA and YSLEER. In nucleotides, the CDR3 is TGCGCCAGCAGCCAAGATGACAGGGGACTCAATCAGCCCCAGCATTTT. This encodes CASSQDDRGLNQPQHF.